A single sample gave rise to the 27 T cell receptor beta chains below, sequenced in a study of blood T cells in healthy people across ages. Using a J-beta primer mix together with a sample-barcoded 5' primer, a second PCR was run for about 6 to 12 cycles. Each CDR3 protein is one row after TCRdb ran MiXCR on the 5' RACE reads. The top ten clones hold about 21% of a sample with fewer than 2,000,000 distinct CDR3 sequences, about two fifths of them seen once. Specimen: blood. The receptors were sampled from a human donor in good health.

This clonotype has a handful of counts. This chain uses TRBV27 with TRBJ2-7, with 9 bases fitting TRBD1. The V gene end was trimmed by 2 bases and the J gene end by 6 bases; junction bases not matched to a gene: 5. The CDR3 has 14 amino acids. Germline values: CDR1 MNHEY, CDR2 SMNVEV (reference sequence). The CDR3 nucleotides read TGTGCCAGCAGTTTAAGGACAGGGGTTGGCGAGCAGTACTTC. It encodes CASSLRTGVGEQYF.

A few counts support this clonotype. The chain links TRBV29-1 to TRBJ2-3; TRBD2 might be the D (5 bases). This CDR3 comprises 15 residues. Per germline, CDR1 SQVTM and CDR2 ANQGSEA. The V end lost 0 bases, the J end lost 3 bases, and 13 bases lay between the germline ends. In DNA form, the CDR3 reads TGCAGCGTTGAAGATACGTTAGAGGGTACAGATACGCAGTATTTT. This gives the protein CSVEDTLEGTDTQYF.

The rearrangement joins TRBV5-1 to TRBJ2-3, with D possibly being TRBD1 (5 bases). V lost 3 bases and J 4 bases, leaving 12 bases between the germline ends. Germline lookup yields CDR1 SGHRS and CDR2 YFSETQ. CDR3 size: 14 residues. Here the CDR3 DNA reads TGCGCCAGCAGCTCCCCGGACATTTCAGATACGCAGTATTTT. It translates to CASSSPDISDTQYF.

This clonotype showed up many times. The J gene is TRBJ2-1, the V gene TRBV9, with 7 bases that match TRBD2. V lost 3 bases, J lost 0 bases, and 6 bases stayed unmatched. The CDR3 spans 16 residues. Germline V lookup: CDR1 SGDLS, CDR2 YYNGEE. The CDR3 nucleotides read TGTGCCAGCAGCGCCCCCGGGGGGTCCTCCTACAATGAGCAGTTCTTC. Its translation is CASSAPGGSSYNEQFF.

This clonotype was counted only a few times. The V and J genes are TRBV7-8 and TRBJ2-4; 11 bases align to TRBD2. The CDR3 runs 17 residues. Germline assignment: CDR1 SGHVS and CDR2 FQNEAQ. J gave up 9 bases and V 5 bases, and 15 bases lay outside the gene matches. CDR3 residues: CASSHRAVAGGQGIQYF. In DNA, the CDR3 is TGTGCCAGCAGCCACCGGGCGGTAGCGGGGGGGCAAGGCATTCAGTACTTC.

This clonotype showed up many times. V and J are TRBV7-6 and TRBJ2-7, with D maybe TRBD1 (5 bases). Germline V gene data show CDR1 as SGHVS and CDR2 as FNYEAQ. The CDR3 covers 14 residues. V was shortened by 1 base and J by 5 bases, with 12 bases between the two germline ends. CDR3 sequence: CASSLGAGLHEQYF. For the CDR3, the DNA is TGTGCCAGCAGCTTAGGAGCAGGGTTGCACGAGCAGTACTTC. The full variable domain, rest sourced from reference TRBV7-6 and TRBJ2-7, is GAGVSQSPRYKVTKRGQDVALRCDPISGHVSLYWYRQALGQGPEFLTYFNYEAQQDKSGLPNDRFSAERPEGSISTLTIQRTEQRDSAMYRCASSLGAGLHEQYFGPGTRLTVT.

This chain links TRBV28 with TRBJ2-7; D remains ambiguous. Germline-derived CDR1 and CDR2 are MDHEN and SYDVKM. Trimming shortened V by 9 bases and J by 0 bases, and 12 bases separated the two germline ends. The CDR3 length is 13 residues. The CDR3 DNA is TGTGCCAGACGGAGAGAGAGCTCCTACGAGCAGTACTTC. As protein: CARRRESSYEQYF.

This clonotype was detected only a few times. The chain has TRBV28 and TRBJ2-4, with D perhaps TRBD1 (6 bases). Judging by the DNA end, TRBJ2-7 fits better; the J call may be wrong. Germline lookup yields CDR1 MDHEN and CDR2 SYDVKM. The CDR3 spans 15 residues. The CDR3, as DNA: TGTGCCAGCAGTTTCTGGGACAAGGTTTTGTACGAGCAGTACTTC. It codes for CASSFWDKVLYEQYF.

Only a few counts were recorded for this clonotype. The genes are TRBV13 and TRBJ2-5, with D perhaps matching TRBD2 (7 bases). With 3 bases removed from V and 7 bases from J, the gap between germline ends came to 18 bases. Germline CDR1 is PRHDT and CDR2 is FYEKMQ (reference sequence). This CDR3 contains 15 residues. The CDR3: CASSFFGGAVGTQYF. CDR3 nucleotides: TGTGCCAGCAGCTTCTTTGGGGGGGCCGTCGGGACCCAGTACTTC.

Notes on this clonotype: A read error may be the cause here, since a much bigger clone is one base away. The V gene is TRBV29-1, the J gene TRBJ2-1; D remains unclear. CDR3 length: 12 amino acids. V shed 4 bases and J shed 10 bases, with 14 bases lying between them. The V gene's germline CDR1 is SQVTM and CDR2 ANQGSEA. The CDR3 sequence: CSVGVTTSEQFF. CDR3 coding DNA: TGCAGCGTTGGGGTAACAACAAGCGAGCAGTTCTTC.

V is TRBV28 and J is TRBJ2-5; 8 bases line up with TRBD2. Germline CDR1 MDHEN, CDR2 SYDVKM. This CDR3 region has 14 residues. V dropped 5 bases and J dropped 5; count of bases not matched to a gene: 7. CDR3 sequence: CASSRPQRGETQYF. The CDR3, as DNA: TGTGCCAGCAGTCGCCCTCAGCGGGGGGAGACCCAGTACTTC.

The chain links TRBV30 to TRBJ2-1, with 9 bases matching TRBD1. The end of the DNA fits TRBJ2-7 better, so the J call may be wrong. Germline V gene data show CDR1 as GTSNPN and CDR2 as SVGIG (reference sequence). The CDR3 runs to 15 residues. CDR3 in DNA: TGTGCCTGGAGTGACCCGGGACAGGGTGGATACGAGCAGTACTTC. This translates into CAWSDPGQGGYEQYF.

This clonotype was observed a few times. V gene TRBV29-1 combines with J gene TRBJ2-3; 7 bases map to TRBD1. Germline V gene sequence: CDR1 SQVTM, CDR2 ANQGSEA. The CDR3 has 13 amino acids. Trimming took 3 bases from V and 2 from J; bases not matched to a gene: 2. CDR3 in DNA: TGCAGCGTTGAGGACAGGACCACAGATACGCAGTATTTT. Residues: CSVEDRTTDTQYF.

This chain links TRBV24-1 with TRBJ2-4; no clear D. Between the trimmed V and J ends, which lost 0 bases and 0 bases, there was a span of 8 bases. Germline V gene lookup returns CDR1 KGHDR and CDR2 SFDVKD. CDR3 length: 16 residues. CDR3 in amino acids: CATSDLGPLAKNIQYF. In nucleotides, the CDR3 is TGTGCCACCAGTGATTTGGGGCCATTAGCCAAAAACATTCAGTACTTC.

The V and J genes are TRBV19 and TRBJ2-4, with 7 bases fitting TRBD2. The germline V gene encodes CDR1 LNHDA and CDR2 SQIVND (reference sequence). The CDR3 extends over 13 amino acids. J gave up 8 bases and V 6 bases, and 7 bases lay outside the gene matches. CDR3 coding DNA: TGTGCCAGTAGGTACGGGGGGACGCACATTCAGTACTTC. Protein sequence: CASRYGGTHIQYF.

The chain has TRBV27 and TRBJ2-3; D call uncertain. V dropped 1 base and J dropped 5 bases, with 22 bases sitting between them. The CDR3 covers 18 residues. CDR1 and CDR2 from the germline V gene are MNHEY and SMNVEV (reference sequence). Here the CDR3 reads CASSLFPPRHNFRDTQYF. CDR3 coding DNA: TGTGCCAGCAGTTTATTTCCACCCAGACACAACTTTCGAGATACGCAGTATTTT.

This chain links TRBV9 with TRBJ2-7; D remains ambiguous. This CDR3 is 13 amino acids long. Germline V CDR1 and CDR2: SGDLS, YYNGEE. Trimming took off 3 bases at V and 5 bases at J, with 12 bases between the two ends. CDR3 bases: TGTGCCAGCAGCGAATTTGGGCAGGACGAGCAGTACTTC. It yields the protein CASSEFGQDEQYF.

This clonotype has a handful of counts. The V call is TRBV10-3, the J call TRBJ2-5, with 11 nucleotides matching TRBD2. The ends lost 2 bases at V and 2 bases at J; junction bases unmatched: 1. The CDR3 has 15 amino acids. The germline CDR1 and CDR2 sequences are ENHRY and SYGVKD. CDR3 sequence reads: CAISEGTSGQETQYF. The CDR3 DNA reads as TGTGCCATCAGTGAGGGGACTAGCGGACAAGAGACCCAGTACTTC.

This chain uses TRBV10-3 with TRBJ2-2; the D gene is possibly TRBD1 (5 bases). The CDR3 is made up of 16 amino acids. The germline V gene encodes CDR1 ENHRY and CDR2 SYGVKD. V lost 11 bases and J lost 2, with 21 bases in between. CDR3 in DNA: TGTGCCTCCCAGCCCTCAGCAGGGCCTAACACCGGGGAGCTGTTTTTT. This codes for CASQPSAGPNTGELFF.

This clonotype came up many times. The chain couples TRBV7-2 to TRBJ1-4; no firm D call. Trimming took off 3 bases at V and 5 bases at J, with 7 bases between the two ends. The CDR3 contains 13 residues. From germline, CDR1 is SGHTA and CDR2 FQGNSA. The chain's CDR3 is CASSFNRNEKLFF. The DNA for the CDR3 is TGTGCCAGCAGCTTTAACAGAAATGAAAAACTGTTTTTT.

This clonotype was seen only a few times. The chain recombines TRBV20-1 with TRBJ1-2; D uncertain. This CDR3 has 14 residues. The germline V and J ends were trimmed by 0 bases and 0 bases, with 8 bases remaining between them. Germline V gives CDR1 DFQATT, CDR2 SNEGSKA (reference sequence). CDR3: CSARDPWANYGYTF. CDR3 bases: TGCAGTGCTAGAGATCCGTGGGCTAACTATGGCTACACCTTC.

The chain couples TRBV3-1 to TRBJ1-2; no firm D call. The CDR3 is made up of 13 amino acids. Germline-derived CDR1 and CDR2 are LGHDT and YNNKEL (reference sequence). The ends were cut back, 3 bases at V and 4 bases at J, with 9 bases in the middle. This chain's CDR3 is CASSQAEIYGYTF. CDR3 coding DNA: TGTGCCAGCAGCCAGGCAGAGATCTATGGCTACACCTTC.

This chain links TRBV29-1 with TRBJ2-5; 7 positions agree with TRBD2. Germline V gives CDR1 SQVTM, CDR2 ANQGSEA. V gave up 3 bases and J gave up 2 bases; unmatched junction bases: 9. This CDR3 is 15 amino acids long. This chain's CDR3 is CSVEGGGAKQETQYF. Here the CDR3 DNA reads TGCAGCGTTGAGGGGGGGGGAGCGAAACAAGAGACCCAGTACTTC. Full variable domain (rest looked up from reference TRBV29-1 and TRBJ2-5): SAVISQKPSRDICQRGTSLTIQCQVDSQVTMMFWYRQQPGQSLTLIATANQGSEATYESGFVIDKFPISRPNLTFSTLTVSNMSPEDSSIYLCSVEGGGAKQETQYFGPGTRLLVL.

The rearrangement joins TRBV7-2 to TRBJ1-6; TRBD1 is a possible D gene (6 bases). V gave up 7 bases and J gave up 9 bases, with 19 bases separating them. The CDR3 totals 15 residues. CDR1 is SGHTA, CDR2 FQGNSA, per germline. The CDR3 protein is CASTWAGVDGSPLHF. The DNA of the CDR3 is TGTGCCAGCACCTGGGCAGGGGTTGATGGTTCACCCCTCCACTTT.

This clonotype was detected a few times. The CDR3 region has the DNA TGTGCCAGCAGTTCGATAGGGTTGGGCGGCTACACCTTC. Translating it yields CASSSIGLGGYTF. V gene TRBV27 combines with J gene TRBJ1-2; no definite D call. The CDR3 contains 13 residues. The V gene's germline CDR1 is MNHEY and CDR2 SMNVEV (reference sequence). Trimming pared 4 bases from V and 8 bases from J, leaving 14 bases between.

The chain combines TRBV12-3 or TRBV12-4 with TRBJ1-6, with D uncertain. The V end was cut by 4 bases, the J end by 5 bases, with 21 bases between. This CDR3 has 18 residues. The CDR3 protein is CASSSRYLGPSDNSPLHF. As DNA, the CDR3 is TGTGCCAGCAGTTCCCGATACCTAGGACCGTCGGATAATTCACCCCTCCACTTT.

This clonotype was seen a handful of times. This sequence joins TRBV27 and TRBJ1-4; D not resolved. The CDR3 is 15 amino acids. Trimming removed 5 bases at V and 8 bases at J, with 18 bases between. Germline CDR1 MNHEY, CDR2 SMNVEV (reference sequence). The CDR3 is CASSPRARSSEKLFF. Written as DNA, the CDR3 is TGTGCCAGCAGTCCTCGGGCCAGGTCAAGCGAAAAACTGTTTTTT.